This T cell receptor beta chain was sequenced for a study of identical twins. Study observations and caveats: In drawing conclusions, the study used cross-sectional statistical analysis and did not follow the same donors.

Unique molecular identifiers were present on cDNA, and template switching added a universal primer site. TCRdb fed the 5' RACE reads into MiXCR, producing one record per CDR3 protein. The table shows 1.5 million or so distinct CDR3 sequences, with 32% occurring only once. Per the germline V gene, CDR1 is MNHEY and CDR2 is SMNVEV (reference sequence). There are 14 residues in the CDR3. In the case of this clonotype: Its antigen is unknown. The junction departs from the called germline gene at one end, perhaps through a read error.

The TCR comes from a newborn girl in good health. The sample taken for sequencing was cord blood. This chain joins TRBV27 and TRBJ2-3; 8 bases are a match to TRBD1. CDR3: CASSPLQGTGTQYF. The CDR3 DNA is TGTGCCAGCAGTCCCTTACAGGGGACAGGTACGCAGTATTTT.